What follows are 23 T cell receptor beta chains derived from one specimen sequenced in a study of PD-1 blockade in mismatch repair-deficient tumors. Repertoires were generated with immunoSEQ multiplex PCR, while TCRdb's copy carries only in-frame clones and drops some. Of approximately 38,000 clones listed, approximately 84% were seen once; the top ten hold approximately 3.9%. The source was peripheral blood, collected roughly 76 weeks after starting pembrolizumab. The receptors shown here come from an adult with mismatch repair-deficient cancer.

This sequence joins TRBV4-2 and TRBJ2-3; 8 nucleotides line up with TRBD2. Germline V gene sequence: CDR1 LGHNA, CDR2 YNFKEQ. This CDR3 region has 17 residues. With V trimmed by 0 bases and J by 0 bases, 5 bases remained unmatched. Here the CDR3 reads CASSQDQQRGSTDTQYF. The CDR3 bases are TGTGCCAGCAGCCAAGATCAGCAGCGGGGGAGCACAGATACGCAGTATTTT.

This chain joins TRBV7-6 and TRBJ2-5, with D uncertain. Germline assignment: CDR1 SGHVS and CDR2 FNYEAQ. V was clipped by 1 base and J by 4 bases, with 4 bases between them. The CDR3 contains 12 residues. The CDR3 protein is CASSLVSETQYF. The CDR3 coding sequence is TGTGCCAGCAGCTTAGTGTCAGAGACCCAGTACTTC.

The chain combines TRBV14 with TRBJ2-7; D call uncertain. Trimming shortened V by 1 base and J by 8 bases, and 6 bases separated the two germline ends. The CDR3 sequence is 11 residues long. Germline V lookup: CDR1 SGHDN, CDR2 FVKESK. The CDR3 region has the DNA TGTGCCAGCAGCCAAGGCAGGAAGCAGTACTTC. It encodes CASSQGRKQYF.

The chain joins TRBV19 to TRBJ2-7, with 8 bases matching TRBD1. The J segment lost 0 bases and the V segment lost 6 bases, leaving 7 bases of the junction unmatched. Germline lookup yields CDR1 LNHDA and CDR2 SQIVND (reference sequence). CDR3 length equals 15 residues. The CDR3 sequence: CASSRGQGASYEQYF. DNA for the CDR3: TGTGCCAGTAGCCGAGGGCAGGGGGCCTCCTACGAGCAGTACTTC.

The CDR3 loop is CASSLTGWSYTF. CDR3 in DNA: TGTGCCAGCAGCCTGACAGGGTGGAGCTACACCTTC. The rearrangement uses TRBV5-6 and TRBJ1-2; 7 bases are shared with TRBD1. V dropped 4 bases and J dropped 9; count of bases not matched to a gene: 6. Germline assignment: CDR1 SGHDT and CDR2 YYEEEE. The CDR3 loop spans 12 amino acids.

This clone was counted once. The chain carries TRBV27 and TRBJ1-2, with 8 nucleotides matching TRBD1. The CDR3 has 16 amino acids. V was clipped by 7 bases and J by 2 bases; unmatched bases: 12. Germline loops: CDR1 MNHEY, CDR2 SMNVEV (reference sequence). The CDR3 sequence is CASTSLSRQGNYGYTF. The CDR3 region has the DNA TGTGCCAGCACCTCACTTAGTCGACAGGGGAACTATGGCTACACCTTC.

V gene TRBV7-2 combines with J gene TRBJ2-1; maybe TRBD2 (6 bases). Looked up from germline, CDR1 is SGHTA and CDR2 is FQGNSA. V was trimmed by 1 base and J by 2 bases, leaving 12 bases between them. This CDR3 has 16 residues. The CDR3 region has the DNA TGTGCCAGCAGCTTAGATGGGGGAGGACCCTACAATGAGCAGTTCTTC. Amino acid sequence: CASSLDGGGPYNEQFF.

This chain connects TRBV15 to TRBJ2-3; D possibly corresponds to TRBD2 (7 bases). The V end was cut by 5 bases, the J end by 2 bases, with 8 bases between. From germline, CDR1 is LNHNV and CDR2 YYDKDF (reference sequence). The CDR3 extends over 13 amino acids. The CDR3 protein is CATSGGATDTQYF. The CDR3 nucleotides read TGTGCCACCAGCGGGGGGGCCACAGATACGCAGTATTTT.

The chain uses TRBV4-1 and TRBJ1-4; 7 positions agree with TRBD1. Germline CDR1 reads MGHRA; CDR2 reads YSYEKL. The CDR3 is made up of 15 amino acids. The junction had 14 bases not matched to a gene; V was cut back by 8 bases and J by 8 bases. CDR3 nucleotides: TGCGCCAGCCATCCTACAGGGGCACCAGGGGAAAAACTGTTTTTT. Encoded protein: CASHPTGAPGEKLFF.

J is TRBJ2-1 and V is TRBV7-6; 8 bases are a match to TRBD2. The junction had 6 bases not matched to a gene; V was cut back by 1 base and J by 1 base. CDR1 and CDR2 (germline): SGHVS, FNYEAQ. CDR3 length: 17 amino acids. Written as DNA, the CDR3 is TGTGCCAGCAGCTTAGTAAGCGGGAGCCCTTCCTACAATGAGCAGTTCTTC. This translates into CASSLVSGSPSYNEQFF.

This chain joins TRBV6-5 and TRBJ2-3, with TRBD1 as a possible D gene (5 bases). The CDR3 has 15 amino acids. Germline loops: CDR1 MNHEY, CDR2 SVGAGI. Trimming removed 3 bases from V and 4 bases from J, with 14 bases in between. The CDR3 loop is CASSYNFRVADTQYF. The CDR3, as DNA: TGTGCCAGCAGTTATAACTTCAGGGTCGCAGATACGCAGTATTTT.

V usage is TRBV18 and J usage is TRBJ2-1; D might be TRBD1 or TRBD2, each matching 5 bases. Germline V gives CDR1 KGHSH, CDR2 LQKENI. CDR3 length: 17 amino acids. Trimming took 2 bases from V and 13 from J, leaving 27 bases between them. CDR3 protein: CASSPWDGSDLVAHQFF. As DNA, the CDR3 is TGTGCCAGCTCACCATGGGACGGGTCGGATCTGGTAGCGCACCAGTTCTTC.

The chain couples TRBV28 to TRBJ1-2, with a weak D call TRBD1 (6 bases). CDR1 is MDHEN and CDR2 is SYDVKM in the germline V gene. The germline V and J ends were trimmed by 3 bases and 4 bases, with 9 bases remaining between them. The CDR3 covers 13 residues. The CDR3: CASSFGGAYGYTF. CDR3 in DNA: TGTGCCAGCAGTTTTGGGGGGGCCTATGGCTACACCTTC.

The chain links TRBV5-1 to TRBJ2-3; 9 bases are a match to TRBD1. The CDR3 spans 15 residues. CDR1 is SGHRS, CDR2 YFSETQ, per germline. V trimming: 3 bases; J trimming: 5 bases; junction bases outside the gene matches: 7. The CDR3 DNA follows: TGCGCCAGCAGCTCACAGGGGGCTCCCGGAGATACGCAGTATTTT. Encoded protein: CASSSQGAPGDTQYF.

The V gene is TRBV11-3, the J gene TRBJ2-1, with 11 bases that match TRBD2. The CDR3 totals 15 residues. The germline CDR1 and CDR2 sequences are SGHNT and YENEEA. The trim removed 1 base at V and 10 bases at J, leaving 6 bases unmatched. CDR3 nucleotide sequence: TGTGCCAGCAGCTTAGGACTAGCGGGAAACGAGGAGCAGTTCTTC. Protein product: CASSLGLAGNEEQFF.

The V gene is TRBV7-2, the J gene TRBJ2-5; no firm D call. Germline loops: CDR1 SGHTA, CDR2 FQGNSA. The V gene lost 5 bases and the J gene lost 1 base, with 11 bases spanning the gap. This CDR3 spans 14 amino acids. DNA for the CDR3: TGTGCCAGCAGCGCTCTACTACCCCAAGAGACCCAGTACTTC. Amino acid sequence: CASSALLPQETQYF.

The V gene is TRBV5-6, the J gene TRBJ2-7; no firm D call. This CDR3 is 13 amino acids long. V gave up 3 bases and J gave up 6 bases, with 13 bases separating them. Per the germline V gene, CDR1 is SGHDT and CDR2 is YYEEEE. The CDR3 here is CASSWTHMVEQYF. As DNA, the CDR3 is TGTGCCAGCAGCTGGACCCACATGGTCGAGCAGTACTTC.

This rearrangement joins TRBV10-3 to TRBJ2-2; D ambiguous. Trimming pared 2 bases from V and 0 bases from J, leaving 7 bases between. The CDR3 is made up of 15 amino acids. From germline, CDR1 is ENHRY and CDR2 SYGVKD. The CDR3 DNA sequence: TGTGCCATCAGTGAGCGGATCTCGAACACCGGGGAGCTGTTTTTT. It is translated as CAISERISNTGELFF.

The rearrangement joins TRBV29-1 to TRBJ2-5, with D possibly matching TRBD1 (5 bases). CDR3 size: 14 residues. Germline loops: CDR1 SQVTM, CDR2 ANQGSEA. Trimming left V 5 bases short and J 1 base short, with 14 bases between. CDR3 DNA sequence: TGCAGCGTTCGCCAGGGTTTGCCCCAAGAGACCCAGTACTTC. This translates into CSVRQGLPQETQYF.

The chain couples TRBV5-1 to TRBJ1-1; 9 bases map to TRBD1. The CDR3 consists of 17 residues. The V gene's germline CDR1 is SGHRS and CDR2 YFSETQ. J was trimmed by 1 base and V by 1 base; bases with no gene match: 8. CDR3 sequence reads: CASSLNTQGARNTEAFF. The CDR3 DNA sequence: TGCGCCAGCAGCTTGAACACACAGGGGGCAAGGAACACTGAAGCTTTCTTT.

This clone was counted once. This chain links TRBV10-3 with TRBJ2-1, with D possibly being TRBD1 (6 bases). Germline V CDR1 and CDR2: ENHRY, SYGVKD. Trimming pared 10 bases from V and 4 bases from J, leaving 23 bases between. This CDR3 spans 16 amino acids. The CDR3 loop is CATRPPRTDFYNEQFF. DNA for the CDR3: TGTGCCACCCGGCCCCCCCGGACAGACTTTTACAATGAGCAGTTCTTC.

In this sample, this clone turned up a few times. CDR3 nucleotides: TGTGCCAGCAGGGACAGTGTGTGGACCTTC. Amino acid sequence: CASRDSVWTF. The chain uses TRBV25-1 and TRBJ1-2; a possible D gene is TRBD1 (6 bases). This CDR3 contains 10 residues. Trimming removed 6 bases at V and 14 bases at J, with 13 bases between. The germline V gene encodes CDR1 MGHDK and CDR2 SYGVNS.

J is TRBJ2-5 and V is TRBV11-2; D uncertain. The CDR3 loop spans 14 amino acids. The germline V gene has CDR1 SGHAT and CDR2 FQNNGV. V gave up 4 bases and J gave up 2 bases, with 11 bases separating them. This CDR3 is CASSSQQRQETQYF. The CDR3 region has the DNA TGTGCCAGCAGCTCCCAACAGCGACAAGAGACCCAGTACTTC.